This T cell receptor beta chain was obtained from a study of identical twins' blood T cells. TCRdb called the 5' RACE reads again in MiXCR, with one record for every CDR3 protein. Of around 380,000 distinct CDR3 sequences detected, under 30% appear once; the ten largest clones hold about 6%. This clonotype was observed a single time. V shed 0 bases and J shed 8 bases, with 20 bases lying between them. The CDR3 is made up of 16 amino acids. The V gene's germline CDR1 is SGHRS and CDR2 YFSETQ. The chain carries TRBV5-1 and TRBJ1-1; TRBD1 might be the D (6 bases). This clonotype was sampled from a woman between 18 and 50 years old in good health. Sequenced sample: PBMCs. The chain's CDR3 is CASSLARGAWISEAFF. The DNA for the CDR3 is TGCGCCAGCAGCTTGGCCCGGGGGGCTTGGATCTCAGAAGCTTTCTTT.